This passage covers 21 T cell receptor beta chains from one sample sequenced in a study of radiotherapy plus CTLA-4 blockade in lung cancer. Data came from immunoSEQ multiplex PCR; TCRdb stores just in-frame clones and leaves some out. This sample has around 100,000 clones; 81% occur once, and the top ten carry 2.5% to 3.5%. The source material was peripheral blood, sampled from a patient treated with radiotherapy plus ipilimumab. These receptors all stem from a human donor with non-small cell lung cancer that progressed on radiotherapy plus ipilimumab. Some clones in this sample may be carry-over from other donors' samples.

The chain recombines TRBV11-3 with TRBJ2-1, with D uncertain. Germline CDR1 is SGHNT and CDR2 is YENEEA. This CDR3 has 12 residues. V gave up 5 bases and J gave up 6 bases, with 8 bases separating them. In DNA form, the CDR3 reads TGTGCCAGCAGCCCAATCCTCAATGAGCAGTTCTTC. The encoded protein is CASSPILNEQFF.

This clone appeared a single time. This chain uses TRBV28 with TRBJ1-1; 9 bases match TRBD1. Per germline, CDR1 MDHEN and CDR2 SYDVKM. J lost 6 bases, V lost 6 bases, and 8 bases had no gene match. This CDR3 has 14 residues. CDR3 sequence reads: CASRNYRGLAEAFF. The CDR3 DNA follows: TGTGCCAGCAGAAACTACAGGGGGCTCGCTGAAGCTTTCTTT.

As for this clone: Other DNA sequences in this sample translate to the same CDR3. The V and J genes are TRBV4-3 and TRBJ2-5; 12 bases align to TRBD2. Germline CDR1 LGHNA, CDR2 YSLEER. This CDR3 contains 16 residues. Trimming cost V 4 bases and J 5 bases; bases outside gene matches: 8. The CDR3 spells CASSPVRLAGDETQYF. CDR3 DNA: TGCGCCAGCAGCCCCGTTCGACTAGCGGGGGATGAGACCCAGTACTTC.

The chain uses TRBV6-1 and TRBJ1-3; no definite D call. The CDR3 covers 16 residues. V was clipped by 1 base and J by 0 bases, with 10 bases between them. The germline gives CDR1 MNHNS, CDR2 SASEGT. The CDR3 bases are TGTGCCAGCAGTGAAGGCCAGGCCTTCTCTGGAAACACCATATATTTT. Protein: CASSEGQAFSGNTIYF.

The chain couples TRBV2 to TRBJ1-2; D might be TRBD1 (6 bases). Trimming shortened V by 6 bases and J by 4 bases, and 15 bases separated the two germline ends. The CDR3 loop spans 14 amino acids. In germline, CDR1 is SNHLY, CDR2 FYNNEI. The CDR3 DNA follows: TGTGCCAGCAGGGGGGCAGGGGAGACCTATGGCTACACCTTC. It translates to CASRGAGETYGYTF.

V is TRBV7-3 and J is TRBJ1-2, with a tentative D call TRBD1 (6 bases). V was pared by 2 bases and J by 8 bases, with 12 bases between. The CDR3 sequence is 13 residues long. From germline, CDR1 is SGHTA and CDR2 FQGTGA. The CDR3 loop reads CASSLLAGEGYTF. In DNA form, the CDR3 reads TGTGCCAGCAGCTTACTAGCAGGGGAGGGCTACACCTTC.

This chain uses TRBV6-5 with TRBJ2-7, with D possibly called TRBD1 or TRBD2 (5 bases each). Germline CDR1 reads MNHEY; CDR2 reads SVGAGI. V was shortened by 4 bases and J by 8 bases, with 12 bases between the two germline ends. CDR3 size: 12 residues. The CDR3 DNA sequence: TGTGCCAGCAGTTCTCCGACGGGGCAGCAGTACTTC. It is translated as CASSSPTGQQYF.

The chain joins TRBV2 to TRBJ2-7, with D possibly TRBD2 on 5 matching bases. Trimming shortened V by 1 base and J by 2 bases, and 6 bases separated the two germline ends. There are 13 residues in the CDR3. The germline gives CDR1 SNHLY, CDR2 FYNNEI. In DNA form, the CDR3 reads TGTGCCAGCAGTGAAGGGGAGACCTACGAGCAGTACTTC. Translating it yields CASSEGETYEQYF.

The V call is TRBV29-1, the J call TRBJ1-2; D unresolved. The V and J ends lost 3 bases and 1 base respectively, with 6 bases between them. Germline V gene sequence: CDR1 SQVTM, CDR2 ANQGSEA. The CDR3 consists of 12 residues. CDR3 sequence: CSVETINYGYTF. The CDR3 DNA is TGCAGCGTTGAGACAATTAACTATGGCTACACCTTC.

The chain joins TRBV10-1 to TRBJ2-7; D ambiguous. Germline V gene data show CDR1 as WNHNN and CDR2 as SYGVQD (reference sequence). The V end lost 3 bases, the J end lost 9 bases, and 6 bases lay between the germline ends. CDR3 length equals 10 residues. The CDR3 sequence is CASSDLGQYF. CDR3 nucleotides: TGCGCCAGCAGTGACCTGGGGCAGTACTTC.

Of note for this clone: A much more abundant neighbour one base away suggests this may be a read error. The gene calls are TRBV9 and TRBJ1-4; tentative D call: TRBD1 (5 bases). The germline gives CDR1 SGDLS, CDR2 YYNGEE. This CDR3 has 12 residues. The CDR3 sequence is CTSSFGGEKLFF. CDR3 DNA: TGTACCAGCAGCTTCGGGGGTGAAAAACTGTTTTTT.

The rearrangement uses TRBV5-4 and TRBJ2-1; D not certain. Trimming pared 1 base from V and 5 bases from J, leaving 10 bases between. This CDR3 spans 14 amino acids. Germline assignment: CDR1 SGHNT and CDR2 YYREEE (reference sequence). The CDR3 nucleotides are TGTGCCAGCAGCTTGCTATCGAAGAACAATGAGCAGTTCTTC. It codes for CASSLLSKNNEQFF. Based on the CDR3 plus reference TRBV5-4 and TRBJ2-1, the full variable domain is ETGVTQSPTHLIKTRGQQVTLRCSSQSGHNTVSWYQQALGQGPQFIFQYYREEENGRGNFPPRFSGLQFPNYSSELNVNALELDDSALYLCASSLLSKNNEQFFGPGTRLTVL.

The chain's CDR3 is CASSISSGEGPDEQYF. In DNA form, the CDR3 reads TGTGCCAGTAGTATTTCCTCAGGGGAAGGGCCCGACGAGCAGTACTTC. This chain links TRBV19 with TRBJ2-7; D perhaps matches TRBD1 (6 bases). There are 16 residues in the CDR3. Trimming cost V 3 bases and J 5 bases, with 20 bases left between them. CDR1 LNHDA and CDR2 SQIVND come from the germline V gene (reference sequence).

The chain recombines TRBV7-8 with TRBJ2-1, with a possible D match to TRBD2 (5 bases). The V and J ends lost 5 bases and 2 bases respectively, with 13 bases between them. The CDR3 length is 15 residues. Per the germline V gene, CDR1 is SGHVS and CDR2 is FQNEAQ. Here the CDR3 reads CASSPTRLPYNEQFF. CDR3 in DNA: TGTGCCAGCAGCCCGACCAGACTACCCTACAATGAGCAGTTCTTC.

This chain joins TRBV6-1 and TRBJ2-1, with 8 bases identical to TRBD1. The CDR3 has 15 residues. The germline V gene encodes CDR1 MNHNS and CDR2 SASEGT. V was pared by 2 bases and J by 4 bases, with 4 bases of the junction left unmatched. CDR3 residues: CASSEIGQGYNEQFF. The CDR3 bases are TGTGCCAGCAGTGAAATTGGACAGGGATACAATGAGCAGTTCTTC.

The rearrangement links TRBV27 to TRBJ1-5; D ambiguous. Between the trimmed V and J ends, which lost 2 bases and 1 base, there was a span of 6 bases. This CDR3 contains 14 residues. CDR1 and CDR2 from the germline V gene are MNHEY and SMNVEV (reference sequence). CDR3 protein: CASSLSGSNQPQHF. The CDR3 region has the DNA TGTGCCAGCAGTTTAAGCGGGAGCAATCAGCCCCAGCATTTT.

The V call is TRBV6-1, the J call TRBJ1-6; 7 bases agree with TRBD1. CDR3 length: 15 residues. Germline values: CDR1 MNHNS, CDR2 SASEGT. V shed 4 bases and J 14 bases; nucleotides not matched to a gene: 14. CDR3 bases: TGTGCCAGCAGTGGACAGGGAATATTACTTTTTTCCCTCCACTTT. This sequence encodes CASSGQGILLFSLHF.

V is TRBV28 and J is TRBJ2-3; D could derive from TRBD1 or TRBD2 (6 bases each). V was shortened by 4 bases and J by 2 bases, with 13 bases between the two germline ends. CDR1 and CDR2 (germline): MDHEN, SYDVKM. This CDR3 is built from 15 residues. The CDR3 region has the DNA TGTGCCAGCAGTTCGGGGGCCTATTTCACAGATACGCAGTATTTT. It encodes CASSSGAYFTDTQYF.

The chain combines TRBV5-1 with TRBJ2-7, with 8 bases that match TRBD1. Germline lookup yields CDR1 SGHRS and CDR2 YFSETQ. The CDR3 totals 15 residues. After removal of 4 bases from V and 6 bases from J, the junction contained 12 bases not matched to a gene. The CDR3, as DNA: TGCGCCAGCAGCCCAGATGGACAGGGAGTGGGCGAGCAGTACTTC. Amino acids: CASSPDGQGVGEQYF. The full variable domain, completed using reference TRBV5-1 and TRBJ2-7, is KAGVTQTPRYLIKTRGQQVTLSCSPISGHRSVSWYQQTPGQGLQFLFEYFSETQRNKGNFPGRFSGRQFSNSRSEMNVSTLELGDSALYLCASSPDGQGVGEQYFGPGTRLTVT.

V and J are TRBV5-4 and TRBJ2-3; possibly TRBD1 for D (6 bases). The CDR3 is 15 residues long. V gave up 5 bases and J gave up 2 bases, with 15 bases separating them. Germline values: CDR1 SGHNT, CDR2 YYREEE (reference sequence). DNA of the CDR3: TGTGCCAGCAGTTCAACAGGGTCGGACACAGATACGCAGTATTTT. This sequence encodes CASSSTGSDTDTQYF.

This chain uses TRBV18 with TRBJ1-5, with 9 bases fitting TRBD1. CDR1 and CDR2 from the germline V gene are KGHSH and LQKENI. CDR3 length: 16 amino acids. With 6 bases clipped from V and 7 bases from J, the junction kept 13 bases outside the gene matches. The chain's CDR3 is CASSRSTQGAQQPQHF. The CDR3 nucleotides read TGTGCCAGCTCCCGCAGCACACAGGGGGCTCAACAGCCCCAGCATTTT.